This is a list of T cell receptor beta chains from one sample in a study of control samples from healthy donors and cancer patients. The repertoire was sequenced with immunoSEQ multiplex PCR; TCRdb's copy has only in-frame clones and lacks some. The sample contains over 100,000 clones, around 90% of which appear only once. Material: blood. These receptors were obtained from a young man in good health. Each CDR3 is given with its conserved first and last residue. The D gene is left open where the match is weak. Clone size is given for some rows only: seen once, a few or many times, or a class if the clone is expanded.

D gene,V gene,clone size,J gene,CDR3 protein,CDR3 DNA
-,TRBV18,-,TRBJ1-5,CASSPGVSNQPQHF,TGTGCCAGCTCACCAGGTGTCAGCAATCAGCCCCAGCATTTT
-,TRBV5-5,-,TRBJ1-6,CASSLPSLLNSPLHF,TGTGCCAGCAGCTTGCCCAGCCTTCTTAATTCACCCCTCCACTTT
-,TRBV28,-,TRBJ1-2,CASFNPANYGYTF,TGTGCCAGCTTTAACCCCGCCAACTATGGCTACACCTTC
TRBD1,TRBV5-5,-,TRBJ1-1,CASSLGDRRVLYTEAFF,TGTGCCAGCAGCTTGGGGGACAGGAGGGTTTTGTACACTGAAGCTTTCTTT
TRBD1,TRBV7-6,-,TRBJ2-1,CASSFRDRGLDEQFF,TGTGCCAGCAGCTTCCGGGACAGGGGGCTGGATGAGCAGTTCTTC
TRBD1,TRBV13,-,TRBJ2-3,CATGQASTDTQYF,TGTGCCACCGGACAGGCTAGCACAGATACGCAGTATTTT
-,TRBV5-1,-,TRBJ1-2,CASSPWDEVPYGYTF,TGCGCCAGCAGCCCCTGGGACGAAGTGCCCTATGGCTACACCTTC
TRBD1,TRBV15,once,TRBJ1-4,CATSRDQEQGASPNEKLFF,TGTGCCACCAGCAGAGACCAGGAGCAGGGGGCATCCCCAAATGAAAAACTGTTTTTT
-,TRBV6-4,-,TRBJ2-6,CASSESGANVLTF,TGTGCCAGCAGTGAAAGCGGGGCCAACGTCCTGACTTTC
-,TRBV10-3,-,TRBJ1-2,CAISESGVGGAPDYGYTF,TGTGCCATCAGTGAGTCTGGAGTCGGGGGGGCGCCGGACTATGGCTACACCTTC
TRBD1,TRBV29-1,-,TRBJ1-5,CSVSTGIDQPQHF,TGCAGCGTCTCGACAGGGATCGATCAGCCCCAGCATTTT
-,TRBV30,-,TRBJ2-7,CAWSEVAFGGRSYEQYF,TGTGCCTGGAGTGAAGTCGCGTTCGGGGGGCGCTCCTACGAGCAGTACTTC
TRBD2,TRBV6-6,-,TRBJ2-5,CASSTLAGGFEETQYF,TGTGCCAGCAGTACCTTAGCGGGGGGTTTCGAAGAGACCCAGTACTTC
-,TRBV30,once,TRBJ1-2,CAWSGGRTWYGYTF,TGTGCCTGGAGTGGCGGCCGGACGTGGTATGGCTACACCTTC
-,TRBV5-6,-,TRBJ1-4,CASSLDVVGEKLFF,TGTGCCAGCAGCTTGGACGTGGTGGGGGAAAAACTGTTTTTT
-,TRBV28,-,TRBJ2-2,CASSLVLNTGELFF,TGTGCCAGCAGTCTGGTACTCAACACCGGGGAGCTGTTTTTT
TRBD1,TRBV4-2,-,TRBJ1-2,CASSQDEPGTGNYGYTF,TGTGCCAGCAGCCAAGATGAGCCGGGGACAGGAAACTATGGCTACACCTTC
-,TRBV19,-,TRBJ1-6,CASSRMDSLYNSPLHF,TGTGCCAGTAGTCGGATGGACAGTCTCTATAATTCACCCCTCCACTTT
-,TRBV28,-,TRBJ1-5,CASSITVDSNQPQHF,TGTGCCAGCAGTATCACAGTAGATAGCAATCAGCCCCAGCATTTT
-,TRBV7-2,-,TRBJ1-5,CASSRGMGQPQHF,TGTGCCAGCAGCCGCGGTATGGGTCAGCCCCAGCATTTT
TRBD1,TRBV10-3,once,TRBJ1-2,CAISESSGQGYGYTF,TGTGCCATCAGTGAGTCCTCCGGACAGGGGTATGGCTACACCTTC
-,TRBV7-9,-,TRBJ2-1,CASSWEDYNEQFF,TGTGCCAGCAGTTGGGAGGACTACAATGAGCAGTTCTTC
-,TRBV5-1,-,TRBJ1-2,CASRGTKDYGYTF,TGCGCCAGCAGGGGGACAAAAGACTATGGCTACACCTTC
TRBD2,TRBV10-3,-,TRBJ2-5,CAIRAGAGEETQYF,TGTGCCATCAGAGCGGGAGCGGGGGAAGAGACCCAGTACTTC
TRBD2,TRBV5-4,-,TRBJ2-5,CASSRRTSGGETQYF,TGTGCCAGCAGCCGTCGGACTAGCGGAGGAGAGACCCAGTACTTC
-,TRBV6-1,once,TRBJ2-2,CASSGPGESYTGELFF,TGTGCCAGCAGTGGGCCAGGGGAGTCATACACCGGGGAGCTGTTTTTT
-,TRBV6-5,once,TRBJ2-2,CASSQTSLDTGELFF,TGTGCCAGCAGTCAGACGTCCCTGGACACCGGGGAGCTGTTTTTT
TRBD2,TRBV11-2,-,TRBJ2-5,CASSLRPSGGLQETQYF,TGTGCCAGCAGCTTAAGGCCGAGCGGGGGGCTACAAGAGACCCAGTACTTC
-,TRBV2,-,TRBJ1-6,CASSMTQLGSPLHF,TGTGCCAGCAGTATGACACAACTAGGTTCACCCCTCCACTTT
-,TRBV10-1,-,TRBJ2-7,CASSDHGTGTYEQYF,TGCGCCAGCAGTGACCACGGGACGGGGACCTACGAGCAGTACTTC
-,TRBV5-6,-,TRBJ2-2,CASSSFGWGSTGELFF,TGTGCCAGCAGCTCCTTCGGTTGGGGAAGCACCGGGGAGCTGTTTTTT